These 10 T cell receptor beta chains share one sample of origin, sequenced in a study of CD8 T cells in ankylosing spondylitis (dated by TCRdb to 2017 to 2019). Beyond this particular receptor, the publication reports: Blood from ankylosing spondylitis patients appeared to be characterized by a TCR beta motif made up of seven or eight highly homologous amino acid variants.

Library preparation used 5' RACE. This sample was sequenced with an Illumina HiSeq 2500. TCRdb itself trimmed the public reads at Q25 with fastp, ran MiXCR and retained productive beta chains. Each entry merges the rows of one CDR3 protein and shows their most common DNA and genes. The sample table shows 500,000 or so distinct CDR3 sequences, and roughly 5.3% are seen once. Approximately 4% of the sample is held by the ten biggest clonotypes. These TCRs' antigens remain unknown. Sequencing used blood, either unsorted or a sorted T cell fraction (not recorded which). All receptors come from a male donor with ankylosing spondylitis.

The rearrangement uses TRBV3-1 and TRBJ2-7; D might be TRBD2 (5 bases). The V and J ends lost 0 bases and 1 base respectively, with 7 bases between them. This CDR3 comprises 14 residues. From germline, CDR1 is LGHDT and CDR2 YNNKEL (reference sequence). CDR3 DNA sequence: TGTGCCAGCAGCCAAGATTGGACTTCCTACGAGCAGTACTTC. This encodes CASSQDWTSYEQYF.

This clonotype was counted ten times or more. The chain has TRBV20-1 and TRBJ1-4; D is unclear. CDR1 and CDR2 (germline): DFQATT, SNEGSKA (reference sequence). Trimming removed 3 bases at V and 7 bases at J, with 12 bases between. The CDR3 covers 13 residues. The DNA of the CDR3 is TGCAGTGCTAGTCAGGCGGCCGGTGAAAAACTGTTTTTT. Amino acid sequence: CSASQAAGEKLFF.

This clonotype was picked up many times. V usage is TRBV7-9 and J usage is TRBJ2-3; D remains ambiguous. Germline V gives CDR1 SEHNR, CDR2 FQNEAQ (reference sequence). V was pared by 5 bases and J by 2 bases, with 11 bases between. There are 14 residues in the CDR3. The DNA of the CDR3 is TGTGCCAGCAGCGGACCCTTCCTCACAGATACGCAGTATTTT. Its protein is CASSGPFLTDTQYF.

This clonotype has a count of ten or more. The chain is built from TRBV20-1 and TRBJ2-7; D is perhaps TRBD1 or TRBD2 (6 bases each). Germline CDR1 DFQATT, CDR2 SNEGSKA (reference sequence). With 2 bases removed from V and 0 bases from J, the gap between germline ends came to 11 bases. CDR3 length: 14 amino acids. The CDR3 DNA follows: TGCAGTGCTAGAACAGGGAGGTACTCCTACGAGCAGTACTTC. It codes for CSARTGRYSYEQYF.

J is TRBJ2-1 and V is TRBV7-8, with 10 nucleotides matching TRBD2. Germline V gene sequence: CDR1 SGHVS, CDR2 FQNEAQ. The CDR3 spans 15 residues. V shed 5 bases and J 7 bases; nucleotides not matched to a gene: 8. The CDR3 region is CASSTLAGLGNEQFF. The CDR3 DNA reads as TGTGCCAGCAGCACACTAGCGGGACTTGGGAATGAGCAGTTCTTC.

The chain employs TRBV14 and TRBJ2-7, with a possible D match to TRBD1 (5 bases). In germline, CDR1 is SGHDN, CDR2 FVKESK. The V gene lost 6 bases and the J gene lost 4 bases, with 16 bases spanning the gap. The CDR3 is made up of 14 amino acids. The CDR3 region has the DNA TGTGCCAGCAGGGCAGGGCCCTCCGTATACGAGCAGTACTTC. Amino acid sequence: CASRAGPSVYEQYF.

This clonotype was recorded at least ten times. The V gene is TRBV7-2, the J gene TRBJ2-5, with D possibly TRBD2 on 5 matching bases. This CDR3 region has 13 residues. Trimming cost V 2 bases and J 5 bases, with 9 bases left between them. From germline, CDR1 is SGHTA and CDR2 FQGNSA. The CDR3: CASSLNRGETQYF. CDR3 DNA sequence: TGTGCCAGCAGCTTAAATCGCGGGGAGACCCAGTACTTC. The complete variable domain, with remaining parts taken from reference TRBV7-2 and TRBJ2-5, reads GAGVSQSPSNKVTEKGKDVELRCDPISGHTALYWYRQSLGQGLEFLIYFQGNSAPDKSGLPSDRFSAERTGGSVSTLTIQRTQQEDSAVYLCASSLNRGETQYFGPGTRLLVL.

This clonotype was picked up many times. The chain combines TRBV18 with TRBJ2-7; 9 bases align to TRBD2. V lost 6 bases and J lost 2; bases outside the gene matches: 5. Germline V gene data show CDR1 as KGHSH and CDR2 as LQKENI. The CDR3 contains 14 residues. CDR3 bases: TGTGCCAGCTCCCCTAGCGGGGATACCTACGAGCAGTACTTC. Its protein product is CASSPSGDTYEQYF. Filled out from reference TRBV18 and TRBJ2-7, the complete variable domain reads NAGVMQNPRHLVRRRGQEARLRCSPMKGHSHVYWYRQLPEEGLKFMVYLQKENIIDESGMPKERFSAEFPKEGPSILRIQQVVRGDSAAYFCASSPSGDTYEQYFGPGTRLTVT.

This clonotype was seen repeatedly, ten times or more. The chain combines TRBV6-1 with TRBJ1-4; the match to TRBD1 covers 10 bases. The J segment lost 7 bases and the V segment lost 5 bases, leaving 16 bases of the junction unmatched. Germline V gene data show CDR1 as MNHNS and CDR2 as SASEGT. There are 18 residues in the CDR3. The chain's CDR3 is CASSPRQGAGIMAEKLFF. The CDR3 nucleotides read TGTGCCAGCAGTCCACGACAGGGGGCAGGAATTATGGCTGAAAAACTGTTTTTT.

This clonotype was recorded many times. The chain combines TRBV12-3 or TRBV12-4 with TRBJ2-2, with D tentatively TRBD1 (6 bases). CDR3 length: 16 residues. V lost 4 bases, J lost 6 bases, and 18 bases lay in between. DNA for the CDR3: TGTGCCAGCAGTTCCTTTGCCGGTGGGGGCCCCGGGGAGCTGTTTTTT. This translates into CASSSFAGGGPGELFF.